These 26 T cell receptor beta chains were sequenced from one sample in a study of CD8+CD57+ T cells in acquired aplastic anemia. Flow cytometry had shown expanded CD8+CD57+ cells in the patients chosen for sequencing. The study profiled TCR beta VDJ and CDR3 using genomic DNA as template. TCRdb re-called the reads through MiXCR, storing one row per CDR3 protein. Of about 260,000 distinct CDR3 sequences in the sample, 70% to 85% were seen once. The sequenced material came from sorted CD4+, CD8+, or CD8+CD57+ T cells (not recorded which) from PBMCs. These receptors came from a human donor with aplastic anemia.

This clonotype was seen only a few times. The rearrangement joins TRBV25-1 to TRBJ1-2, with D maybe TRBD1 (6 bases). V dropped 8 bases and J dropped 4 bases, with 17 bases sitting between them. Germline V gene data show CDR1 as MGHDK and CDR2 as SYGVNS. The CDR3 covers 14 residues. The CDR3 coding sequence is TGTGCCAGCGAGGACAGCCTCCTCGGCTATGGCTACACCTTC. This gives the protein CASEDSLLGYGYTF.

This clonotype was counted a single time. The V call is TRBV7-6, the J call TRBJ2-5; D may match TRBD1 or TRBD2 (5 bases each). V lost 4 bases to trimming and J lost 0 bases, with 12 bases between them. CDR1 SGHVS and CDR2 FNYEAQ come from the germline V gene. The CDR3 sequence is 15 residues long. The CDR3 loop is CASSSRDGYQETQYF. Here the CDR3 DNA reads TGTGCCAGCAGCTCCCGGGACGGATACCAAGAGACCCAGTACTTC.

Remarks on this clonotype: Lacking the conserved final phenylalanine or tryptophan, this CDR3 likely reflects a read error. The chain joins TRBV7-9 to TRBJ2-1, with 10 bases that match TRBD2. The J call could be wrong; TRBJ2-7 is a better fit for the DNA end. The CDR3 covers 13 residues. From germline, CDR1 is SEHNR and CDR2 FQNEAQ (reference sequence). In nucleotides, the CDR3 is TGTGCCAGCAGCCATCCTAGGACTAGCGGGCAGTACGTG. Translated, it gives CASSHPRTSGQYV.

This clonotype has more than one count but fewer than ten. The chain couples TRBV2 to TRBJ1-2; D remains ambiguous. V was trimmed by 5 bases and J by 4 bases, leaving 11 bases between them. The CDR3 covers 13 residues. The V gene's germline CDR1 is SNHLY and CDR2 FYNNEI. CDR3 sequence (DNA): TGTGCCAGCAGTCCGGGCCCTCTCTATGGCTACACCTTC. Amino acids: CASSPGPLYGYTF.

Regarding this clonotype: Likely a read error: the CDR3 ends without its conserved phenylalanine or tryptophan. No DNA is shown, since the ends of the CDR3 on it are uncertain; the CDR3 is the one TCRdb lists. The chain has TRBV2 and TRBJ2-3; TRBD1, the table's D call, was not compared with the DNA. CDR1 is SNHLY and CDR2 is FYNNEI in the germline V gene. Both ends counted, the CDR3 spans 13 residues. The CDR3 loop reads CASGDGGTDTHQL.

As regards this clonotype: One end of the junction fails to match germline, which may point to a read error. The gene calls are TRBV7-2 and TRBJ1-6; D remains ambiguous. CDR1 SGHTA and CDR2 FQGNSA come from the germline V gene. This CDR3 spans 14 amino acids. This chain's CDR3 is CASSSGGNNSLLHF. The DNA of the CDR3 is TGTGCCAGCAGCTCGGGAGGAAATAATTCACTCCTCCACTTT.

V usage is TRBV7-9 and J usage is TRBJ2-4; D tentatively reads TRBD1 or TRBD2 (5 bases each). The germline gives CDR1 SEHNR, CDR2 FQNEAQ (reference sequence). The V end was cut by 4 bases, the J end by 9 bases, with 22 bases between. CDR3 size: 16 residues. The CDR3 spells CASSCRLSEGRIIQYF. The CDR3 bases are TGTGCCAGCAGCTGCCGACTGAGCGAGGGGCGAATCATTCAGTACTTC. Drawing the rest from reference TRBV7-9 and TRBJ2-4, the complete variable domain is DTGVSQNPRHKITKRGQNVTFRCDPISEHNRLYWYRQTLGQGPEFLTYFQNEAQLEKSRLLSDRFSAERPKGSFSTLEIQRTEQGDSAMYLCASSCRLSEGRIIQYFGAGTRLSVL.

The chain is built from TRBV11-3 and TRBJ1-1; D is unresolved. Germline assignment: CDR1 SGHNT and CDR2 YENEEA. The V and J ends lost 1 base and 7 bases respectively, with 10 bases between them. The CDR3 totals 13 residues. CDR3 sequence reads: CASSLAMAGEAFF. The DNA for the CDR3 is TGTGCCAGCAGCTTAGCTATGGCAGGTGAAGCTTTCTTT.

On this clonotype: At one end the junction does not follow the germline gene, possibly because of a read error. The genes are TRBV7-8 and TRBJ2-3, with D maybe TRBD2 (5 bases). The germline V gene has CDR1 SGHVS and CDR2 FQNEAQ. The CDR3 runs 14 residues. This CDR3 reads CAGSLAGGTDTQYF. The DNA for the CDR3 is TGCGCCGGCAGCTTAGCCGGGGGCACAGATACGCAGTATTTT.

The chain joins TRBV19 to TRBJ2-3; possible D gene TRBD1, 6 bases. The CDR3 consists of 13 residues. V gave up 4 bases and J gave up 6 bases, with 11 bases separating them. Germline V gene lookup returns CDR1 LNHDA and CDR2 SQIVND (reference sequence). CDR3 DNA: TGTGCCAGTAGTAAAACAGACAGGGATACGCAGTATTTT. It encodes CASSKTDRDTQYF.

As concerns this clonotype: A much larger clonotype is one base distant, so this may be a read error. The rearrangement uses TRBV5-5 and TRBJ2-3; D is possibly TRBD2 (7 bases). CDR1 and CDR2 from the germline V gene are SGHKS and YYEKEE (reference sequence). The CDR3 is made up of 13 amino acids. The V end was cut by 2 bases, the J end by 4 bases, with 8 bases between. CDR3 protein: CASSFGGPDTQYF. The CDR3 DNA sequence: TGTGCCAGCAGCTTCGGGGGGCCAGATACGCAGTATTTT.

This clonotype was detected only once. This rearrangement joins TRBV12-3 or TRBV12-4 to TRBJ1-5; no clear D. CDR3 length: 14 residues. V lost 5 bases to trimming and J lost 2 bases, with 10 bases between them. The CDR3 protein is CASSQRERNQPQHF. The CDR3 nucleotides read TGTGCCAGCAGTCAAAGGGAACGCAATCAGCCCCAGCATTTT.

The chain carries TRBV5-5 and TRBJ1-4, with 7 bases fitting TRBD1. The CDR3 totals 16 residues. V shed 3 bases, J shed 8 bases, and the junction held 13 bases outside the gene matches. Germline loops: CDR1 SGHKS, CDR2 YYEKEE (reference sequence). CDR3 DNA: TGTGCCAGCAGCTCAGAGAGGAGGGGGCGCAGGGAAAAACTGTTTTTT. This codes for CASSSERRGRREKLFF.

As to this clonotype: At one of its ends the junction is not consistent with the germline gene, which may arise from a read error. The rearrangement uses TRBV7-6 and TRBJ1-5; no firm D call. This CDR3 spans 15 amino acids. Per the germline V gene, CDR1 is SGHVS and CDR2 is FNYEAQ. This CDR3 is CASSLAGTEPQPQHF. The DNA for the CDR3 is TGTGCCAGCAGCCTAGCTGGCACAGAACCTCAGCCCCAGCATTTT.

The rearrangement links TRBV19 to TRBJ1-1; D not certain. From germline, CDR1 is LNHDA and CDR2 SQIVND (reference sequence). CDR3 length: 15 amino acids. V was trimmed by 1 base and J by 14 bases, leaving 23 bases between them. The CDR3 coding sequence is TGTGCCAGTAGTATAGCTAGCGCAGGCTACAATGAGGAGTTCTTT. Its protein is CASSIASAGYNEEFF.

This clonotype was seen just once. The gene calls are TRBV20-1 and TRBJ2-3, with D uncertain. The germline gives CDR1 DFQATT, CDR2 SNEGSKA (reference sequence). Trimming removed 1 base from V and 0 bases from J, with 8 bases in between. This CDR3 has 14 residues. The CDR3 DNA reads TGCAGTGCTAGAGGTCCAAAGAGCACAGATACGCAGTATTTT. It is translated as CSARGPKSTDTQYF.

For this clonotype: Since no conserved phenylalanine or tryptophan closes the CDR3, a read error is the likely cause. No DNA is shown, since the ends of the CDR3 on it are uncertain; the CDR3 is the one TCRdb lists. This sequence joins TRBV2 and TRBJ2-6; the table names TRBD1, a call not compared with the DNA. The CDR3 has 16 residues if both end residues are counted. In germline, CDR1 is SNHLY, CDR2 FYNNEI. The CDR3 is CASSIGHGPREKLFFC.

The V gene is TRBV5-6, the J gene TRBJ2-7, with no clear D. CDR3 length: 13 amino acids. Trimming took 0 bases from V and 2 from J, leaving 6 bases between them. Germline assignment: CDR1 SGHDT and CDR2 YYEEEE. The CDR3 DNA reads as TGTGCCAGCAGCTTGGAGAGCGCCTACGAGCAGTACGTC. Amino acids: CASSLESAYEQYV.

Details on this clonotype: Lacking the conserved final phenylalanine or tryptophan, this CDR3 likely reflects a read error. The limits of the CDR3 on the DNA are not certain, so only TCRdb's listed CDR3 is given. V is TRBV7-2 and J is TRBJ2-5; the table names TRBD1, a call not compared with the DNA. The CDR3 is 13 residues long, counting both termini. CDR1 is SGHTA and CDR2 is FQGNSA in the germline V gene. CDR3 amino acids: CASSFRGGADYGY.

This clonotype was detected ten times or more. The chain couples TRBV7-2 to TRBJ2-7; D unclear. V was shortened by 0 bases and J by 5 bases, with 14 bases between the two germline ends. The CDR3 loop spans 15 amino acids. Germline assignment: CDR1 SGHTA and CDR2 FQGNSA. In DNA form, the CDR3 reads TGTGCCAGCAGCTTAGCTGGGCTAGGCTGGAACGAGCAGTACTTC. As protein: CASSLAGLGWNEQYF.

This sequence joins TRBV20-1 and TRBJ1-1, with TRBD1 matching 8 bases. This CDR3 has 15 residues. Germline CDR1 and CDR2: DFQATT and SNEGSKA (reference sequence). The V segment lost 2 bases and the J segment 3 bases; nucleotides outside the gene matches: 8. This CDR3 is CSARPPRTGYTEAFF. The CDR3 nucleotides read TGCAGTGCTAGACCCCCACGGACAGGGTACACTGAAGCTTTCTTT.

Turning to this clonotype: No conserved phenylalanine or tryptophan ends this CDR3, so it is likely a read error. The limits of the CDR3 on the DNA are not certain, so only TCRdb's listed CDR3 is given. The rearrangement uses TRBV5-1 and TRBJ1-6. Germline V CDR1 and CDR2: SGHRS, YFSETQ. The CDR3 spans 16 residues, counting both ends. CDR3 protein: CASSFDGFSYEQYLQL.

The V and J genes are TRBV7-2 and TRBJ2-6; a possible D gene is TRBD2 (6 bases). The CDR3 length is 16 residues. The V end lost 3 bases, the J end lost 14 bases, and 23 bases lay between the germline ends. Germline V gene lookup returns CDR1 SGHTA and CDR2 FQGNSA. The CDR3 loop is CASSFTPRGEQFFLTF. CDR3 in DNA: TGTGCCAGCAGCTTTACTCCGCGCGGGGAGCAGTTCTTCCTGACTTTC.

This clonotype occurred a few times. At one end the junction does not follow the germline gene, possibly because of a read error. The V and J genes are TRBV2 and TRBJ1-6, with D unclear. The CDR3 is 13 amino acids. The V gene's germline CDR1 is SNHLY and CDR2 FYNNEI. DNA of the CDR3: TGCGCCAGCAGTGGGAACTATAATTCACCCCTCCACTTT. Protein sequence: CASSGNYNSPLHF.

Worth noting for this clonotype: In this CDR3 the conserved last residue, phenylalanine or tryptophan, is missing, so a read error is likely. No DNA is shown, since the ends of the CDR3 on it are uncertain; the CDR3 is the one TCRdb lists. The chain is built from TRBV7-8 and TRBJ2-3; the table names TRBD2, a call not compared with the DNA. Germline-derived CDR1 and CDR2 are SGHVS and FQNEAQ. The CDR3 length is 13 residues, termini included. The CDR3 is CASGVGAGGSDKH.

In this sample, this clonotype turned up a few times. The chain carries TRBV29-1 and TRBJ2-5, with D tentatively TRBD1 (5 bases). V was shortened by 4 bases and J by 2 bases, with 5 bases between the two germline ends. The CDR3 is 11 residues long. The germline gives CDR1 SQVTM, CDR2 ANQGSEA. The CDR3 DNA follows: TGCAGCGTTGGACAGCAAGAGACCCAGTACTTC. This encodes CSVGQQETQYF.